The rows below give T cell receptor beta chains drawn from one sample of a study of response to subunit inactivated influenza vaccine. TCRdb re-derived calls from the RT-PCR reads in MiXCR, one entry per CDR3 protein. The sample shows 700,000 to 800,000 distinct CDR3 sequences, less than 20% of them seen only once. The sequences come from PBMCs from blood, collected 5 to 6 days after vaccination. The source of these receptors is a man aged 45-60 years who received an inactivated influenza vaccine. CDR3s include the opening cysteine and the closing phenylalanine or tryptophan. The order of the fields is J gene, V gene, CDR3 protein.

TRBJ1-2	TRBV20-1	CSARDQVTGYSYGYTF
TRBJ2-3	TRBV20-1	CSARGAGIYTDTQYF
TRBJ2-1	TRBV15	CATSRDRTSGGKRSLYNEQFF
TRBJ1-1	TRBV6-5	CASSVPTRELTPAFF
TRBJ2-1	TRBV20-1	CSARDINVYNEQFF
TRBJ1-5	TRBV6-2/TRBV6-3	CASSPGPGGQPQHF
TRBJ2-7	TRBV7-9	CASSPGTLRYEQYF
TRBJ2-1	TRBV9	CASSVDSSYNEQFF
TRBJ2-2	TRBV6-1	CASSDDNWLARELFF
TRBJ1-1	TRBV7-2	CASSTRQLNTEAFF
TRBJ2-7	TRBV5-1	CASSLGQGVDEQYF
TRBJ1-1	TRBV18	CASSQRPGTGEHTEAFF
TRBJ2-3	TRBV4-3	CASSQEWRSTDTQYF
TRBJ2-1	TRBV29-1	CSVADQPYNEQFF
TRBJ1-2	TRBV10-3	CAISVGGRENYGYTF
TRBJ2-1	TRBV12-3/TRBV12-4	CASIPGTGANEQFF
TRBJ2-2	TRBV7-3	CASSLAGGGTGELFF
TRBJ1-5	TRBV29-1	CSTAGQGGQPQHF
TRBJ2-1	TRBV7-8	CASSFGTAPFF
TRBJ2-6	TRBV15	CATSRTWGSGANVLTF
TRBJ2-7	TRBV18	CASSPAGQQRYEQYF
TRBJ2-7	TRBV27	CASSTSRGVYEHYF
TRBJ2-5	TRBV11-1	CASSLVALAGGEGETQYF
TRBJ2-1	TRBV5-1	CASSVSLAGGGDEQFF
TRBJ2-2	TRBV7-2	CASSPVFVGVNTGELFF
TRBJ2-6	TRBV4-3	CASSQALSSSGANVLTF
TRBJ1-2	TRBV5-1	CASSSGTGFHNYGYTF
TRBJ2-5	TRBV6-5	CASTRAETQYF
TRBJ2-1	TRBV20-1	CSARDLGPGTSGRAWDEQFF
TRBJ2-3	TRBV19	CASSSLGSDTQYF
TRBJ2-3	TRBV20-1	CSGAGPSTDTQYF
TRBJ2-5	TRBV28	CASSLSWLGIQETQYF
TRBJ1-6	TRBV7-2	CASSESSYNSPLHF
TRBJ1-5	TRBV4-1	CASSQTQGIAPQHF
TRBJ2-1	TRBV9	CASSVGLGGWAEQFF
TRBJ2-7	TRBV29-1	CSVEAWDSGLGQYF
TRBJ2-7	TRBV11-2	CASSLDRGAIYEQYF
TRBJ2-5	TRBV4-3	CASSQATGSRETQYF